This T cell receptor beta chain originates from a study of OX40 agonist ivuxolimab in advanced cancers. Study in general: Dosing consisted of intravenous ivuxolimab at 0.01 to 10 mg/kg every 2 weeks. Previous treatment with anti-PD-1, anti-PD-L1 or anti-CTLA-4 therapy was allowed; about 44% had received some.

Study findings and constraints: Normalized T-cell clonal expansion was also low in some nonresponders.

Generated by immunoSEQ multiplex PCR, the TCRdb table keeps only in-frame clones and is missing some. Of 70,000 or so clones listed, about four fifths are singletons. V dropped 1 base and J dropped 1; count of bases not matched to a gene: 6. The V gene's germline CDR1 is SGHVS and CDR2 FQNEAQ. There are 16 residues in the CDR3. This clone was observed once. No antigen is known for it. This sequence joins TRBV7-8 and TRBJ1-1; 7 bases are shared with TRBD1. The source is an adult with an advanced solid tumor such as melanoma, head and neck, liver or kidney cancer. The starting material was CD4+ or CD8+ T cells sorted from blood, obtained in a trial of the OX40 agonist ivuxolimab. CDR3 nucleotides: TGTGCCAGCAGCTTAGGGGGCAGGGGGTCGAACACTGAAGCTTTCTTT. This sequence encodes CASSLGGRGSNTEAFF. The variable domain in full, completed from reference TRBV7-8 and TRBJ1-1, reads GAGVSQSPRYKVAKRGQDVALRCDPISGHVSLFWYQQALGQGPEFLTYFQNEAQLDKSGLPSDRFFAERPEGSVSTLKIQRTQQEDSAVYLCASSLGGRGSNTEAFFGQGTRLTVV.